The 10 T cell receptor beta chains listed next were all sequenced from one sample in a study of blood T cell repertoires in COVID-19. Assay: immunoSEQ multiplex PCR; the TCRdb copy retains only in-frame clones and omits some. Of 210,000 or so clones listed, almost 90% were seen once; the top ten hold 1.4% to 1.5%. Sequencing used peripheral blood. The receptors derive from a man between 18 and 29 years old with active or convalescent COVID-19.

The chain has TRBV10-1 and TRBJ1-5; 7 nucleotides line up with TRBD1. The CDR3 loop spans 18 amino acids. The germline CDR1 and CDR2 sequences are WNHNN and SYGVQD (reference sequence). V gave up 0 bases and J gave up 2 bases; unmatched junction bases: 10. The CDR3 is CASSESRQGGFRNQPQHF. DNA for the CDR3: TGCGCCAGCAGTGAGTCAAGGCAGGGGGGATTTCGCAATCAGCCCCAGCATTTT.

This chain's CDR3 is CASSTSGLSYEQYF. In DNA form, the CDR3 reads TGTGCCAGTAGTACAAGTGGCTTGTCCTACGAGCAGTACTTC. The chain carries TRBV19 and TRBJ2-7; no clear D gene. This CDR3 comprises 14 residues. In germline, CDR1 is LNHDA, CDR2 SQIVND (reference sequence). Deletions cut 4 bases from V and 1 base from J, with 11 bases between.

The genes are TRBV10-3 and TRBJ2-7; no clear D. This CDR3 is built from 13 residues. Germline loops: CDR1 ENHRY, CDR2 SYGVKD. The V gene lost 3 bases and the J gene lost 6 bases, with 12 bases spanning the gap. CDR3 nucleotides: TGTGCCATCAGTGATCGGTCGAGTGGCGAGCAGTACTTC. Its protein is CAISDRSSGEQYF.

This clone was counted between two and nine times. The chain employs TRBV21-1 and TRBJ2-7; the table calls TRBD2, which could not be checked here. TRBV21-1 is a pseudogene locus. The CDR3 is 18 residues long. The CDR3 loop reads CASSKPWPHAAPKIEQYF. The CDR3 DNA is TGTGCCAGCAGCAAACCCTGGCCGCATGCGGCCCCAAAGATCGAGCAGTACTTC.

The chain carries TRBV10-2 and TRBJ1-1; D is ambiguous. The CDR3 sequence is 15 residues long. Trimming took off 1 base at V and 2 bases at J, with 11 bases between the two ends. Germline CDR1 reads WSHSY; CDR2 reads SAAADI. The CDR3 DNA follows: TGCGCCAGCAGTGAGTTGAGGGTTGGAAACACTGAAGCTTTCTTT. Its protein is CASSELRVGNTEAFF.

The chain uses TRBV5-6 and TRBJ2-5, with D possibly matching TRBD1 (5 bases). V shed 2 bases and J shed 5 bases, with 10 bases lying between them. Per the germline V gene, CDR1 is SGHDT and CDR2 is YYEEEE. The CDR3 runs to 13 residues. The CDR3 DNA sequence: TGTGCCAGCAGCTTCGTCGCAGGGGAGACCCAGTACTTC. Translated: CASSFVAGETQYF.

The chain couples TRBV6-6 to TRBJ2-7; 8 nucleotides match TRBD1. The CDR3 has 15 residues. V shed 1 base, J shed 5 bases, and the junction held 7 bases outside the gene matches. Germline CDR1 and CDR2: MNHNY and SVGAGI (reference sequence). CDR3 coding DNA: TGTGCCAGCAGTTACTACACAGGGGGTGGGGACGAGCAGTACTTC. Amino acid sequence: CASSYYTGGGDEQYF.

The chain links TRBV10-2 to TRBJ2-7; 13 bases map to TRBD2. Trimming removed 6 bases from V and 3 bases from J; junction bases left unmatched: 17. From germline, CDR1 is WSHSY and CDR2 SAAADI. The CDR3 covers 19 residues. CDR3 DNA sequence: TGCGCCAGCAGGACCCGAGGGCAGGGACTAGCGGGGAAATACTACGAGCAGTACTTC. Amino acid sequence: CASRTRGQGLAGKYYEQYF.

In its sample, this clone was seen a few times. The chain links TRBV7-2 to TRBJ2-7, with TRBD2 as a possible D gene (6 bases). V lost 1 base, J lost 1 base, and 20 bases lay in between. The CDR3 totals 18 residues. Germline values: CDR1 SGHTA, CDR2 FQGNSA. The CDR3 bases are TGTGCCAGCAGCTTAGAGTCCTTTAATGTCGGGGGATCCTACGAGCAGTACTTC. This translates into CASSLESFNVGGSYEQYF.

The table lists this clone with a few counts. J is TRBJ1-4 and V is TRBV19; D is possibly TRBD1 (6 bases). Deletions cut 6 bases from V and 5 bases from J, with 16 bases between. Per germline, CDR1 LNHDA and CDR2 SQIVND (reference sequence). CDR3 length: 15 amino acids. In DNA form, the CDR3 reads TGTGCCAGTAGCTACCGGGACACTTCAAATGAAAAACTGTTTTTT. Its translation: CASSYRDTSNEKLFF.